This T cell receptor (beta chain) is from a study of cytomegalovirus exposure and HLA in healthy donors. PCR involved 60 Vbeta and 13 Jbeta primers. Assay used: immunoSEQ multiplex PCR; TCRdb lists only in-frame clones, some missing. The sample yields about 200,000 clones, 70% to 80% seen once. In this sample, this clone is medium-sized. The CDR3 is made up of 13 amino acids. Per the germline V gene, CDR1 is MNHNY and CDR2 is SVGAGI (reference sequence). V was cut by 8 bases and J by 7 bases, with 15 bases left in between. The TCR was taken from a man aged 35-49 years in good health and CMV-seronegative. The sequenced sample was PBMCs. The J gene is TRBJ1-5, the V gene TRBV6-6, with D possibly matching TRBD1 (6 bases). The DNA of the CDR3 is TGTGCCAGCCAACAGGGTGAGGGACAGCCCCAGCATTTT. Its translation: CASQQGEGQPQHF.